This T cell receptor beta chain was captured by sequencing in a study of T cell changes during pregnancy in multiple sclerosis. Trimming removed 5 bases from V and 13 bases from J, with 14 bases in between. From germline, CDR1 is SGHNT and CDR2 YENEEA. The CDR3 has 11 residues. The assay was immunoSEQ multiplex PCR, and TCRdb's table has in-frame clones only and misses some. Of 45,000 to 60,000 clones in the sample, 80% to 95% are singletons; the top ten hold approximately 1.1%. The chain couples TRBV11-3 to TRBJ1-1, with D possibly being TRBD1 (6 bases). The sample was peripheral blood, taken after pregnancy. The sequence came from a female donor in good health, enrolled as a control in a pregnancy study. CDR3 region: CASSATGKVFF. CDR3 nucleotides: TGTGCCAGCAGCGCTACAGGGAAGGTTTTCTTT.